Below are 13 T cell receptor beta chains sequenced from a single sample in a study of cytotoxic CD8 clonotypes in ibrutinib-treated CLL. The assay was immunoSEQ multiplex PCR, and TCRdb's table has in-frame clones only and misses some. This sample yields hundreds of thousands of clones, of which roughly 70% are seen a single time; roughly 6.3% belongs to the top ten. Sequencing was performed on PBMCs, taken after 36 months of ibrutinib treatment. The receptors shown here come from a human donor with chronic lymphocytic leukemia.

The J gene is TRBJ2-5, the V gene TRBV4-2; 9 bases are a match to TRBD2. This CDR3 has 16 amino acids. The V gene's germline CDR1 is LGHNA and CDR2 YNFKEQ. With 1 base clipped from V and 4 bases from J, the junction kept 7 bases outside the gene matches. The CDR3 DNA follows: TGTGCCAGCAGCCAAGCTCAAGCGGGGGGTGGAGAGACCCAGTACTTC. This gives the protein CASSQAQAGGGETQYF.

V gene TRBV6-5 combines with J gene TRBJ1-2; TRBD1 matches 7 bases. With 5 bases clipped from V and 2 bases from J, the junction kept 2 bases outside the gene matches. The germline CDR1 and CDR2 sequences are MNHEY and SVGAGI. The CDR3 covers 13 residues. The DNA for the CDR3 is TGTGCCAGCAGTAGACAGGGAAACTATGGCTACACCTTC. This encodes CASSRQGNYGYTF.

The chain recombines TRBV15 with TRBJ2-7, with TRBD2 matching over 7 bases. Germline loops: CDR1 LNHNV, CDR2 YYDKDF (reference sequence). J lost 0 bases, V lost 1 base, and 6 bases had no gene match. The CDR3 runs to 16 residues. The DNA for the CDR3 is TGTGCCACCAGCAGAGCCGAGCGGGGTAGCTCCTACGAGCAGTACTTC. Amino acids: CATSRAERGSSYEQYF.

The chain joins TRBV18 to TRBJ1-2; TRBD1 matches 11 bases. The trim removed 2 bases at V and 7 bases at J, leaving 9 bases unmatched. CDR1 and CDR2 from the germline V gene are KGHSH and LQKENI. There are 16 residues in the CDR3. The CDR3: CASSPGQGAVRGGYTF. The CDR3 region has the DNA TGTGCCAGCTCACCAGGACAGGGGGCAGTCCGAGGTGGCTACACCTTC.

The chain uses TRBV29-1 and TRBJ2-3, with 8 bases aligning to TRBD2. The junction had 10 bases not matched to a gene; V was cut back by 6 bases and J by 5 bases. The CDR3 runs to 14 residues. Germline V gene lookup returns CDR1 SQVTM and CDR2 ANQGSEA. This CDR3 reads CSVASSGGLDTQYF. In DNA form, the CDR3 reads TGCAGCGTCGCCTCGAGCGGGGGCCTAGATACGCAGTATTTT.

This rearrangement joins TRBV19 to TRBJ2-2; no clear D gene. Trimming shortened V by 3 bases and J by 4 bases, and 6 bases separated the two germline ends. The germline V gene has CDR1 LNHDA and CDR2 SQIVND (reference sequence). The CDR3 is 13 residues long. The CDR3 sequence: CASSIAVTGELFF. In nucleotides, the CDR3 is TGTGCCAGTAGTATTGCGGTCACCGGGGAGCTGTTTTTT.

The chain uses TRBV25-1 and TRBJ2-3; D possibly corresponds to TRBD2 (6 bases). V shed 1 base and J shed 5 bases, with 16 bases lying between them. The V gene's germline CDR1 is MGHDK and CDR2 SYGVNS. The CDR3 contains 16 residues. CDR3 nucleotide sequence: TGTGCCAGCAGTGAATCCATGGGACGGGAGTTAGATACGCAGTATTTT. Translating it yields CASSESMGRELDTQYF.

The chain employs TRBV14 and TRBJ2-5; D is possibly TRBD1 or TRBD2 (5 bases each). This CDR3 contains 16 residues. V gave up 3 bases and J gave up 6 bases, with 20 bases separating them. Germline lookup yields CDR1 SGHDN and CDR2 FVKESK. The CDR3 bases are TGTGCCAGCAGCCACATCGGGGCAGGGTTACATCAGACCCAGTACTTC. This codes for CASSHIGAGLHQTQYF.

V gene TRBV7-3 combines with J gene TRBJ2-5; 10 bases align to TRBD1. The J segment lost 2 bases and the V segment lost 2 bases, leaving 2 bases of the junction unmatched. The CDR3 contains 15 residues. Germline CDR1 and CDR2: SGHTA and FQGTGA. The DNA for the CDR3 is TGTGCCAGCAGCTTAGGGACAGGGGTTCAAGAGACCCAGTACTTC. It is translated as CASSLGTGVQETQYF.

A note on this clone: This CDR3 is also generated by other DNA sequences in the sample. CDR3 in amino acids: CASSYRDRTYNEQFF. CDR3 nucleotides: TGTGCCAGCAGTTACCGGGACAGGACTTACAATGAGCAGTTCTTC. This sequence joins TRBV7-9 and TRBJ2-1; 8 bases are shared with TRBD1. The CDR3 loop spans 15 amino acids. V dropped 6 bases and J dropped 4; count of bases not matched to a gene: 8. Per germline, CDR1 SEHNR and CDR2 FQNEAQ (reference sequence).

The chain is built from TRBV5-1 and TRBJ2-7, with TRBD1 matching over 8 bases. J gave up 4 bases and V 0 bases, and 6 bases lay outside the gene matches. Germline lookup yields CDR1 SGHRS and CDR2 YFSETQ. The CDR3 is 15 amino acids. This CDR3 reads CASSLDLRDRYEQYF. DNA of the CDR3: TGCGCCAGCAGCTTGGATCTACGGGACAGGTACGAGCAGTACTTC. The variable domain in full, completed from reference TRBV5-1 and TRBJ2-7, reads KAGVTQTPRYLIKTRGQQVTLSCSPISGHRSVSWYQQTPGQGLQFLFEYFSETQRNKGNFPGRFSGRQFSNSRSEMNVSTLELGDSALYLCASSLDLRDRYEQYFGPGTRLTVT.

The rearrangement links TRBV14 to TRBJ2-7; TRBD1 matches at 7 bases. V shed 6 bases and J 2 bases; nucleotides not matched to a gene: 4. Germline V gene sequence: CDR1 SGHDN, CDR2 FVKESK. The CDR3 loop spans 13 amino acids. CDR3 sequence: CASRPGTAYEQYF. In nucleotides, the CDR3 is TGTGCCAGCAGACCCGGGACAGCCTACGAGCAGTACTTC.

CDR3 loop: CASSVASGGGNEKLFF. The CDR3 DNA sequence: TGTGCCAGCAGCGTAGCCTCAGGGGGCGGGAATGAAAAACTGTTTTTT. The V and J genes are TRBV9 and TRBJ1-4, with 8 bases aligning to TRBD1. V lost 0 bases, J lost 5 bases, and 6 bases stayed unmatched. This CDR3 is built from 16 residues. The V gene's germline CDR1 is SGDLS and CDR2 YYNGEE.